The rows below give T cell receptor beta chains drawn from one sample of a study of T cells in Graves' hyperthyroidism and ophthalmopathy. TCRdb independently ran MiXCR on the multiplex PCR reads; one entry per CDR3 protein. The sample includes about 760,000 distinct CDR3 sequences, around 40% of them seen just once. The sequenced sample was blood. Receptors originate from a woman between 40 and 50 years old with Graves' hyperthyroidism. CDR3s include the opening cysteine and the closing phenylalanine or tryptophan.

>TRBJ2-7|TRBV2
CASSRDRDEQYF
>TRBJ1-2|TRBV19
CASRQRGNNYGYTF
>TRBJ2-7|TRBV20-1
CSAQTAGGYNEQYF
>TRBJ2-7|TRBV18
CASSPQEGTYEQYF
>TRBJ2-5|TRBV20-1
CSARDLRLAGKETQYF
>TRBJ2-7|TRBV7-2
CASSNSGSPYEQYF
>TRBJ2-5|TRBV7-2
CASSPRQGTQYF
>TRBJ2-7|TRBV12-3/TRBV12-4
CASSLGDRTITYEQYF
>TRBJ1-2|TRBV9
CASSVSGSGYGYTF
>TRBJ1-5|TRBV7-9
CASSLVVRSQPQHF
>TRBJ1-2|TRBV20-1
CSATGTGDYGYTF
>TRBJ1-1|TRBV10-3
CASRPLGGPSTEAFF
>TRBJ2-3|TRBV19
CASKLGSGRGDTQYF
>TRBJ2-5|TRBV7-2
CASSPERLSGGETQYF
>TRBJ2-5|TRBV25-1
CASSASDRVNPQETQYF
>TRBJ1-6|TRBV7-9
CASSLDGRALHF
>TRBJ2-7|TRBV7-2
CASSLGDRYYEQYF
>TRBJ1-1|TRBV6-5
CASSDGHILPNTEAFF
>TRBJ1-5|TRBV9
CASSVGGSSNQPQHF
>TRBJ1-6|TRBV10-3
CAISESTEYNSPLHF
>TRBJ2-5|TRBV27
CASRKLGGAAQETQYF
>TRBJ1-4|TRBV5-1
CASSSTEKKLFF
>TRBJ1-4|TRBV9
CASSVAGGSEKLFF
>TRBJ1-2|TRBV9
CASSVGQSILYGYTF